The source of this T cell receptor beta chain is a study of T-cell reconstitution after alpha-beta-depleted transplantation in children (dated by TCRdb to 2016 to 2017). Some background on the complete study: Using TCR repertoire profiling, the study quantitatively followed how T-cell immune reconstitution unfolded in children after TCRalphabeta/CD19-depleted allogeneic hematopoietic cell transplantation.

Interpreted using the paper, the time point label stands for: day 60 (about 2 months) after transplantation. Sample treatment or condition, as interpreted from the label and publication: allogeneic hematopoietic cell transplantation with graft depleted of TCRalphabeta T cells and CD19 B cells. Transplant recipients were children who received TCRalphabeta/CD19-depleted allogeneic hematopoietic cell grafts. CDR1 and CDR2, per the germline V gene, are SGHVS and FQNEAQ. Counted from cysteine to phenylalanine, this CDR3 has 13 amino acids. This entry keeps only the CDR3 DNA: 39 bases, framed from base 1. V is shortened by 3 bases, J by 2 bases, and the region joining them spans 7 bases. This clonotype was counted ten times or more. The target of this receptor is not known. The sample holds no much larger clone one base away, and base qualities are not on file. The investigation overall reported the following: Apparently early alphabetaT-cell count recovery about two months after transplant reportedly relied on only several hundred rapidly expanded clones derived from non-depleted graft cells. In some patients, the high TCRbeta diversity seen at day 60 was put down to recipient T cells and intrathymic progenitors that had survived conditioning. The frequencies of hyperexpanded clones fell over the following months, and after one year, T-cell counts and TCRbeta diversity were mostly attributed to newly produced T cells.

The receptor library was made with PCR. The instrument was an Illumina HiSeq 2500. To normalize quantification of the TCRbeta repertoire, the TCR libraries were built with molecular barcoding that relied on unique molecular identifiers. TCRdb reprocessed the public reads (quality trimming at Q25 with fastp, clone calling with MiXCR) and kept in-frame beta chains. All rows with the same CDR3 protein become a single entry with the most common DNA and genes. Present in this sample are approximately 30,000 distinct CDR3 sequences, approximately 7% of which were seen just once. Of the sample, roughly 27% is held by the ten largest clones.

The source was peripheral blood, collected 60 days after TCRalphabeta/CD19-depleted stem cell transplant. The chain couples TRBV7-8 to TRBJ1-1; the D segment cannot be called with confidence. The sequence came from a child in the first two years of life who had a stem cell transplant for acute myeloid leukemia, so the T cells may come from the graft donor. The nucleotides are TGTGCCAGCAGCTTGCGACAAAACACTGAAGCTTTCTTT. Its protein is CASSLRQNTEAFF.